These 17 T cell receptor beta chains originate from one sample sequenced in a study of OX40 agonist ivuxolimab in advanced cancers. Clones were read by immunoSEQ multiplex PCR, and TCRdb kept only the in-frame ones, dropping some. The sample yields tens of thousands of clones, about 93% seen once. Here the sequenced sample was CD4+ or CD8+ T cells sorted from blood, taken in a trial of the OX40 agonist ivuxolimab. These TCRs come from an adult with an advanced solid tumor such as melanoma, head and neck, liver or kidney cancer.

V gene TRBV30 combines with J gene TRBJ2-1; D possibly matches TRBD1 or TRBD2 (5 bases each). Trimming shortened V by 1 base and J by 2 bases, and 12 bases separated the two germline ends. The CDR3 has 15 amino acids. The germline gives CDR1 GTSNPN, CDR2 SVGIG (reference sequence). CDR3 region: CAWSAERTPYNEQFF. The CDR3, as DNA: TGTGCCTGGAGTGCAGAGCGGACACCCTACAATGAGCAGTTCTTC.

The V gene is TRBV27, the J gene TRBJ1-1, with D hard to call. The CDR3 has 13 residues. Germline-derived CDR1 and CDR2 are MNHEY and SMNVEV (reference sequence). Trimming cost V 5 bases and J 1 base, with 8 bases left between them. For the CDR3, the DNA is TGTGCCAGCAGTCCTACAGCGAACACTGAAGCTTTCTTT. Its translation is CASSPTANTEAFF.

This rearrangement joins TRBV28 to TRBJ2-5; possible D gene TRBD1, 6 bases. The CDR3 spans 15 residues. The germline V gene has CDR1 MDHEN and CDR2 SYDVKM. V was pared by 2 bases and J by 2 bases, with 12 bases between. The CDR3 sequence: CASSLDGTYQETQYF. The CDR3, as DNA: TGTGCCAGCAGTTTAGACGGGACATATCAAGAGACCCAGTACTTC.

The rearrangement links TRBV6-5 to TRBJ2-7; D uncertain. The V end lost 6 bases, the J end lost 5 bases, and 11 bases lay between the germline ends. The CDR3 contains 12 residues. Germline assignment: CDR1 MNHEY and CDR2 SVGAGI. CDR3 bases: TGTGCCAGCAGCCCCGACACCAACGAGCAGTACTTC. Translating it yields CASSPDTNEQYF.

The rearrangement joins TRBV7-2 to TRBJ2-1, with D perhaps matching TRBD1 or TRBD2 (5 bases each). V lost 5 bases and J 6 bases, leaving 17 bases between the germline ends. The CDR3 extends over 15 amino acids. CDR1 SGHTA and CDR2 FQGNSA come from the germline V gene. The CDR3 spells CASSPIELGTNEQFF. CDR3 in DNA: TGTGCCAGCAGCCCGATCGAGTTGGGGACCAATGAGCAGTTCTTC.

The chain combines TRBV2 with TRBJ1-5; no clear D. Germline V gives CDR1 SNHLY, CDR2 FYNNEI. The CDR3 contains 16 residues. V dropped 2 bases and J dropped 0 bases, with 11 bases sitting between them. CDR3 sequence: CASSELAGDSNQPQHF. For the CDR3, the DNA is TGTGCCAGCAGTGAATTAGCGGGAGATAGCAATCAGCCCCAGCATTTT.

Of note for this clone: One junction end disagrees with the germline gene, perhaps due to a read error. The rearrangement uses TRBV7-6 and TRBJ1-4, with D perhaps matching TRBD1 (6 bases). The V gene's germline CDR1 is SGHVS and CDR2 FNYEAQ. The CDR3 extends over 15 amino acids. CDR3 sequence reads: CASSLGAGAKEKLFF. As DNA, the CDR3 is TGTGCCAGCAGCTTAGGTGCAGGGGCTAAGGAAAAACTGTTTTTT.

The V gene is TRBV4-3, the J gene TRBJ1-2; D not resolved. This CDR3 has 15 amino acids. V lost 0 bases and J 2 bases, leaving 10 bases between the germline ends. CDR1 is LGHNA and CDR2 is YSLEER in the germline V gene. The DNA for the CDR3 is TGCGCCAGCAGCCAAGATCAAGGGCAGAACTATGGCTACACCTTC. Protein sequence: CASSQDQGQNYGYTF.

V is TRBV9 and J is TRBJ2-2; D possibly uses TRBD1 or TRBD2 (5 bases each). The CDR3 loop spans 15 amino acids. The V and J ends lost 0 bases and 9 bases respectively, with 15 bases between them. Germline V gene lookup returns CDR1 SGDLS and CDR2 YYNGEE. CDR3 amino acids: CASSVGGARVWELFF. DNA for the CDR3: TGTGCCAGCAGCGTAGGAGGGGCCCGCGTCTGGGAGCTGTTTTTT.

The genes are TRBV5-4 and TRBJ2-2, with 8 bases matching TRBD1. Germline V gene sequence: CDR1 SGHNT, CDR2 YYREEE (reference sequence). This CDR3 region has 17 residues. The V and J ends lost 1 base and 4 bases, in that order; junction bases with no gene match: 9. As DNA, the CDR3 is TGTGCCAGCAGCTTGAAGCAGGGGGCGCGGGTCACCGGGGAGCTGTTTTTT. Amino acid sequence: CASSLKQGARVTGELFF. Full variable domain (remainder filled in from reference TRBV5-4 and TRBJ2-2): ETGVTQSPTHLIKTRGQQVTLRCSSQSGHNTVSWYQQALGQGPQFIFQYYREEENGRGNFPPRFSGLQFPNYSSELNVNALELDDSALYLCASSLKQGARVTGELFFGEGSRLTVL.

The chain combines TRBV7-9 with TRBJ1-1, with D possibly being TRBD1 (5 bases). The CDR3 sequence is 13 residues long. The V gene lost 1 base and the J gene lost 11 bases, with 14 bases spanning the gap. Germline lookup yields CDR1 SEHNR and CDR2 FQNEAQ (reference sequence). The CDR3 DNA follows: TGTGCCAGCAGCTTAGAGCAAAAGGGGAGCGCTTTCTTT. Translated, it gives CASSLEQKGSAFF.

The chain carries TRBV2 and TRBJ1-1; unclear D gene. Trimming left V 7 bases short and J 1 base short, with 19 bases between. Germline-derived CDR1 and CDR2 are SNHLY and FYNNEI. This CDR3 contains 16 residues. The CDR3 nucleotides are TGTGCCAGCATAAACGGTAGGGCCCTTCAGAACACTGAAGCTTTCTTT. Amino acid sequence: CASINGRALQNTEAFF. Full variable domain (rest looked up from reference TRBV2 and TRBJ1-1): EPEVTQTPSHQVTQMGQEVILRCVPISNHLYFYWYRQILGQKVEFLVSFYNNEISEKSEIFDDQFSVERPDGSNFTLKIRSTKLEDSAMYFCASINGRALQNTEAFFGQGTRLTVV.

The chain employs TRBV4-2 and TRBJ2-3; the match to TRBD2 covers 9 bases. This CDR3 contains 16 residues. CDR1 is LGHNA and CDR2 is YNFKEQ in the germline V gene. The V gene end was trimmed by 1 base and the J gene end by 4 bases; junction bases not matched to a gene: 6. The CDR3 here is CASSQAGTSPPDTQYF. The CDR3 DNA reads TGTGCCAGCAGCCAAGCCGGGACTAGCCCGCCAGATACGCAGTATTTT.

The rearrangement joins TRBV4-1 to TRBJ1-2; perhaps TRBD1 as D (6 bases). Germline loops: CDR1 MGHRA, CDR2 YSYEKL. CDR3 length equals 16 residues. Trimming removed 0 bases at V and 0 bases at J, with 11 bases between. The CDR3 protein is CASSQEWGGANYGYTF. DNA of the CDR3: TGCGCCAGCAGCCAAGAATGGGGGGGCGCTAACTATGGCTACACCTTC.

V is TRBV27 and J is TRBJ2-5, with TRBD1 identical over 9 bases. The CDR3 is 16 amino acids. The germline gives CDR1 MNHEY, CDR2 SMNVEV (reference sequence). Trimming cost V 5 bases and J 3 bases; bases outside gene matches: 10. CDR3 nucleotide sequence: TGTGCCAGCAGTCCGGGGACAGGGAACATAGAAGAGACCCAGTACTTC. Translated: CASSPGTGNIEETQYF.

J is TRBJ2-1 and V is TRBV4-2, with TRBD2 matching over 11 bases. The CDR3 sequence is 17 residues long. The junction had 15 bases not matched to a gene; V was cut back by 4 bases and J by 10 bases. Germline V gene sequence: CDR1 LGHNA, CDR2 YNFKEQ. Here the CDR3 reads CASSRRLELAGAWEQFF. The CDR3 coding sequence is TGTGCCAGCAGCCGACGATTAGAACTAGCGGGAGCTTGGGAGCAGTTCTTC.

The chain uses TRBV9 and TRBJ2-1; 10 bases map to TRBD2. The CDR3 is 15 amino acids. CDR1 is SGDLS and CDR2 is YYNGEE in the germline V gene. The trim removed 0 bases at V and 8 bases at J, leaving 5 bases unmatched. The CDR3 sequence is CASSVGLSGRHEQFF. The CDR3 DNA follows: TGTGCCAGCAGCGTAGGTCTTAGCGGGAGGCATGAGCAGTTCTTC.